Described below is a single T cell receptor (beta chain) sequence and its context. Its antigen is not yet known. No quality values exist for individual bases; no much larger clone is one base distant. TCR beta CDR3 regions were sequenced at survey depth on the immunoSEQ platform. The QIAamp DNA micro kit was used to extract genomic DNA from every cultured and uncultured CD8+ T cell population. Concerning the study's data processing: Any sample with under 5,000 productive reads was excluded, and this exclusion removed about 6% of the roughly 80 cultures stimulated with HIV peptides. A MANAFEST web app trimmed sequences to CDR3 and removed nonproductive sequences, CDR3s under 5 amino acids, and those not starting C or ending F/W. To count as antigen-specific, a clonotype had to be expanded in at least 2 of 3 replicates compared with the no-peptide control at FDR 0.01, and only within one epitope family. Specific clonotypes also needed at least fivefold higher frequency than in wells stimulated with peptides from other epitope families. TCRdb retrieved this table from immuneACCESS and kept in-frame rearrangements only. Not all clones are present; in checked studies, unresolved V genes account for under half, and no reason is known for the remainder. V and J calls and clone size are as listed in that table; D and trimming were resolved from the DNA. In all, the sample holds some 4,700 clones, and approximately 66% of those were seen once. Approximately 44% of the sample is in the top ten clones.

The source of the sample is a study of CD8 T cell repertoires and HIV-1 epitope variants (dated by TCRdb to 2020 to 2021). Describing the broader study: T cells were stimulated in separate culture wells with each of twenty-five peptides representing autologous and known Gag and Nef epitope variants. The control conditions were a CMV, EBV and flu peptide pool, the Ebola AY9 epitope as a negative control, and a well with no peptide. Tested epitopes included three Gag epitope families and Nef HW9 and YT9. T cells were enriched using the EasySep Human T Cell Enrichment Kit and then co-cultured with an equal number of autologous T cell-negative cells acting as antigen-presenting cells. The cultures were grown for roughly ten days in IMDM with gentamicin, and half of the media was changed on days 3 and 7 with IL-2, IL-7 and IL-15 added. An aliquot of 1M T cells was saved as an uncultured baseline condition, separate from the approximately 75 T cell cultures. A total of fewer than 85 T cell cultures were run, with each culture condition performed in triplicate except for one peptide, which was performed in duplicate. The investigation overall reported the following: The assay could identify only TCR beta chains and pointed to proliferation in response to antigen, not to T cell function or cytokine profile. Roughly five clonotypes recognized the Nef KF9 family and one clonotype recognized the HW9 family, while no responses to the TAALDMSHF plasma variant were seen. Of the nine antigen-specific TCR beta clonotypes identified, five to seven appeared cross-reactive for autologous or known escape epitope variants.

Its CDR3 holds 15 amino acids, cysteine through phenylalanine. The kept DNA is CDR3 alone, 45 bases in frame from the first base. The germline V gene yields MGHRA for CDR1 and YSYEKL for CDR2. Clipping removes 0 bases from V and 4 bases from J, with 6 as the unmatched junction base count. The EasySep Human CD8+ T Cell Enrichment Kit was used on day 10 to isolate CD8+ T cells from every culture. This sequence uses TRBV4-1 and TRBJ2-7, with TRBD2 matching 7 junction bases. Sequenced: cultured CD8+ T cells derived from PBMCs. The clonotype was recovered from a male donor with HIV. The CDR3 has the sequence CASSQDMGGVYEQYF. The nucleotide sequence reads as follows: TGCGCCAGCAGCCAAGATATGGGGGGGGTATACGAGCAGTACTTC.